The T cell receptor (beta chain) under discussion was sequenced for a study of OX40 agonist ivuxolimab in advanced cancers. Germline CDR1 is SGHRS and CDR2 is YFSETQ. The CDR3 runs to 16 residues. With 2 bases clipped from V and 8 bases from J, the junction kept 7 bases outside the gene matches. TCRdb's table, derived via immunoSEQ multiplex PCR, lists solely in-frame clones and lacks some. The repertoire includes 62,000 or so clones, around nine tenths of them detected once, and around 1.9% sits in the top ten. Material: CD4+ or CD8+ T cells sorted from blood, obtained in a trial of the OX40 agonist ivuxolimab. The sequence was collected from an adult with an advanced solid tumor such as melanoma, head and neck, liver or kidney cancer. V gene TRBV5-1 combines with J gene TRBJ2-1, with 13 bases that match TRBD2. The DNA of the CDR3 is TGCGCCAGCAGCTTAGGAGGACTAGCGGGAGCGGATGAGCAGTTCTTC. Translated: CASSLGGLAGADEQFF.